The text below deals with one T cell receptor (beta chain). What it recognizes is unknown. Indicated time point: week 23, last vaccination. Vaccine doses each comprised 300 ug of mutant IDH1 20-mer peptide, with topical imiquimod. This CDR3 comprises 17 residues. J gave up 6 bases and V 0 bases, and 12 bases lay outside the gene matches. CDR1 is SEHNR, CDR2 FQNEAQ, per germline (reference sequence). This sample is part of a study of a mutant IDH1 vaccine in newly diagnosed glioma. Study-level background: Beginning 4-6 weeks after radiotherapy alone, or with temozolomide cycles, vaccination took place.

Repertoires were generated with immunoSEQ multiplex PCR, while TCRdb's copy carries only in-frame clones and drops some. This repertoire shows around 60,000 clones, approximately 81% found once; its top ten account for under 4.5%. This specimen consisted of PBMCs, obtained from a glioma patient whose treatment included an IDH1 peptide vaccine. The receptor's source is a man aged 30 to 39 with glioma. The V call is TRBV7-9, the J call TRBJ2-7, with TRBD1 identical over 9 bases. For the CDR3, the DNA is TGTGCCAGCAGCTTAGCTACAGGGGGCCGATACTGGACCGAGCAGTACTTC. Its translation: CASSLATGGRYWTEQYF.